These T cell receptor beta chains were read from a single sample in a study of blood T cell repertoires in COVID-19. Sequencing used immunoSEQ multiplex PCR; TCRdb keeps in-frame clones, though not all of them. The sample shows about 380,000 clones, 70% to 85% of them seen only once. The sample consisted of peripheral blood. These receptor sequences come from a human donor with acute or convalescent COVID-19. The donor label of this sample is uncertain. Both conserved end residues are part of each CDR3. Each record gives: J gene, V gene, D gene, clone size, CDR3 protein, CDR3 DNA. The D gene is left open where the match is weak. Not all rows give a size; the values are once, few, many and, for expanded clones, a class.

TRBJ2-7 TRBV30 NA NA CAWTKGLPPYEQYF TGTGCCTGGACAAAGGGACTCCCGCCATACGAGCAGTACTTC
TRBJ1-2 TRBV25-1 NA NA CASSEGGLIYGYTF TGTGCCAGCAGTGAAGGAGGGCTGATCTATGGCTACACCTTC
TRBJ2-7 TRBV14 NA NA CASSRQPAYEQYF TGTGCCAGCAGCCGACAACCTGCCTACGAGCAGTACTTC
TRBJ2-5 TRBV5-1 NA NA CASSSGQRSQETQYF TGCGCCAGCAGCTCTGGACAGAGATCCCAAGAGACCCAGTACTTC
TRBJ2-2 TRBV19 TRBD2 few CASSTGLAANTGELFF TGTGCCAGTAGTACCGGACTAGCGGCGAACACCGGGGAGCTGTTTTTT
TRBJ2-1 TRBV7-2 TRBD2 NA CASSLLGGSEFF TGTGCCAGCAGCTTACTGGGCGGGAGTGAGTTCTTC
TRBJ2-3 TRBV4-1 NA NA CASSPAPGWGDTQYF TGCGCCAGCAGCCCCGCCCCGGGGTGGGGAGATACGCAGTATTTT
TRBJ1-2 TRBV5-4 TRBD1 NA CASSWDRGRGGGYTF TGTGCCAGCAGCTGGGACAGGGGGCGAGGTGGGGGCTACACCTTC
TRBJ1-6 TRBV6-5 NA NA CASKTGTSEGPLHF TGTGCCAGCAAAACCGGGACCTCGGAGGGGCCCCTCCACTTT
TRBJ1-1 TRBV12-5 NA NA CASGLDSGPTEAFF TGTGCTAGTGGTTTGGACTCAGGTCCCACTGAAGCTTTCTTT
TRBJ1-2 TRBV5-1 NA few CASSLVGRDYGYTF TGCGCCAGCAGCTTGGTGGGCAGAGACTATGGCTACACCTTC
TRBJ2-1 TRBV19 TRBD2 NA CASSLTGTMRSRSYNEQFF TGTGCCAGTAGTTTGACCGGGACTATGCGGAGTCGCTCCTACAATGAGCAGTTCTTC
TRBJ2-1 TRBV2 TRBD1 NA CARGQGAQNEQFF TGTGCCAGAGGACAGGGGGCGCAGAATGAGCAGTTCTTC
TRBJ1-5 TRBV23-1 TRBD1 NA CAARTGKRGPNQPQHF TGCGCCGCTCGGACAGGGAAAAGGGGGCCCAATCAGCCCCAGCATTTT
TRBJ1-4 TRBV6-5 NA NA CASSYSGGVGEKLFF TGTGCCAGCAGTTACTCGGGGGGGGTGGGTGAAAAACTGTTTTTT
TRBJ2-5 TRBV5-6 NA NA CASSLLGGAETQYF TGTGCCAGCAGCTTGTTGGGGGGGGCTGAGACCCAGTACTTC
TRBJ2-7 TRBV5-6 NA NA CASSSASAEQYF TGTGCCAGCAGCTCAGCGTCAGCCGAGCAGTACTTC
TRBJ1-3 TRBV7-6 NA NA CASSFRQGAGNTIYF TGTGCCAGCAGCTTTCGTCAGGGTGCTGGAAACACCATATATTTT
TRBJ2-3 TRBV7-9 TRBD2 NA CASSLGTSGKNTQYF TGTGCCAGCAGCTTAGGGACTAGCGGAAAAAATACGCAGTATTTT
TRBJ2-7 TRBV11-2 TRBD1 NA CASSLVATGPYEQYF TGTGCCAGCAGCTTAGTTGCGACAGGGCCCTACGAGCAGTACTTC
TRBJ2-1 TRBV5-4 TRBD2 NA CASSFSGRTYNEQFF TGTGCCAGCAGCTTTAGCGGGAGAACCTACAATGAGCAGTTCTTC
TRBJ2-2 TRBV6-4 TRBD1 NA CASSRDSPNTGELFF TGTGCCAGCAGTAGGGACAGCCCGAACACCGGGGAGCTGTTTTTT
TRBJ2-5 TRBV5-1 NA NA CASSSRGDASKTQYF TGCGCCAGCAGCTCTCGAGGAGACGCGTCTAAGACCCAGTACTTC
TRBJ2-5 TRBV9 NA NA CASSVGGETQYF TGTGCCAGCAGCGTAGGAGGTGAGACCCAGTACTTC
TRBJ2-1 TRBV2 NA NA CASTVSSYNEQFF TGTGCCAGCACGGTAAGCTCCTACAATGAGCAGTTCTTC
TRBJ2-3 TRBV3-1/TRBV3-2 TRBD2 NA CASSRLAGGVNTQYF TGTGCCAGCAGCCGACTAGCGGGGGGAGTAAATACGCAGTATTTT
TRBJ1-4 TRBV10-3 TRBD1 NA CATSQTGGSTNEKLFF TGTGCCACCTCCCAGACAGGGGGCTCTACTAATGAAAAACTGTTTTTT
TRBJ1-2 TRBV30 NA NA CAWSVRDSNYGYTF TGTGCCTGGAGTGTACGAGACAGTAACTATGGCTACACCTTC